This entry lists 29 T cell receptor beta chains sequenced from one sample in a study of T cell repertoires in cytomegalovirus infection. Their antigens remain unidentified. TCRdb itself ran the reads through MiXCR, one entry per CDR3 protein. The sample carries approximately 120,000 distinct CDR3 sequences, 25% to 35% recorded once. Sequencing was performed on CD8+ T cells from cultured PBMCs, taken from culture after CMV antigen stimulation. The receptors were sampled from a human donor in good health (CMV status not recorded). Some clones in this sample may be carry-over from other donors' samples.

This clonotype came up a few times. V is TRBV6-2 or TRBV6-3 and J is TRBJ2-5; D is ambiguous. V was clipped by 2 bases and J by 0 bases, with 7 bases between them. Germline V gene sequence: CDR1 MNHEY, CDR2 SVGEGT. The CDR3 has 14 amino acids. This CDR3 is CASSYPEYQETQYF. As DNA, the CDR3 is TGTGCCAGCAGTTACCCAGAGTACCAAGAGACCCAGTACTTC.

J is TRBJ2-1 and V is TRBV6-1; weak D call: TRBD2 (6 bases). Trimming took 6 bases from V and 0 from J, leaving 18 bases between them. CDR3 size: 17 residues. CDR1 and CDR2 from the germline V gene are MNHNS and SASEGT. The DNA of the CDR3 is TGTGCCAGCAGCCTAAGGGACTTACTGAGCTCCTACAATGAGCAGTTCTTC. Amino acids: CASSLRDLLSSYNEQFF.

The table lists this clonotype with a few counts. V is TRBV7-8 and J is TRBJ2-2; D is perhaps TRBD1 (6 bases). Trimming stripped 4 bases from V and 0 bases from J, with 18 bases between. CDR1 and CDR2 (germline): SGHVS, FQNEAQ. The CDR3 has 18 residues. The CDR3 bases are TGTGCCAGCAGCTCCCTCCCAGGGGAGTACGCGAACACCGGGGAGCTGTTTTTT. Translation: CASSSLPGEYANTGELFF.

The CDR3 here is CASSLTGTGDYEQYF. DNA for the CDR3: TGTGCCAGCAGCCTGACCGGGACAGGAGATTACGAGCAGTACTTC. This sequence joins TRBV27 and TRBJ2-7, with 8 bases lining up with TRBD1. This CDR3 has 15 residues. The V gene end was trimmed by 6 bases and the J gene end by 4 bases; junction bases not matched to a gene: 11. Germline V gene sequence: CDR1 MNHEY, CDR2 SMNVEV (reference sequence).

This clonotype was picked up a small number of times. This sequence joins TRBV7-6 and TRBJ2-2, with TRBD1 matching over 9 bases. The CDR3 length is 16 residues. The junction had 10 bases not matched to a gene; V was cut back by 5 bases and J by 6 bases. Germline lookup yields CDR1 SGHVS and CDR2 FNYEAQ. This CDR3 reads CASSDPGTGRAGELFF. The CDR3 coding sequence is TGTGCCAGCAGCGACCCCGGGACAGGGAGGGCCGGGGAGCTGTTTTTT.

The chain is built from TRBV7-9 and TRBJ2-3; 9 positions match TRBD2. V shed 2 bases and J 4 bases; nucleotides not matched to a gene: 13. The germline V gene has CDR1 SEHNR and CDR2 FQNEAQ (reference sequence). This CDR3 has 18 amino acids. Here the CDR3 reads CASSLNIGSGGVSDTQYF. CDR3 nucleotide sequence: TGTGCCAGCAGCTTAAATATAGGTAGCGGGGGAGTCTCAGATACGCAGTATTTT.

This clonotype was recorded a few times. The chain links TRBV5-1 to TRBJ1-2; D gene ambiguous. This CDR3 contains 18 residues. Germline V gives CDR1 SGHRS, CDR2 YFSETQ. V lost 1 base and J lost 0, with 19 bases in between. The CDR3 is CASSLRAPSQTANYGYTF. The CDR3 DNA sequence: TGCGCCAGCAGCTTGAGGGCTCCAAGCCAAACAGCTAACTATGGCTACACCTTC.

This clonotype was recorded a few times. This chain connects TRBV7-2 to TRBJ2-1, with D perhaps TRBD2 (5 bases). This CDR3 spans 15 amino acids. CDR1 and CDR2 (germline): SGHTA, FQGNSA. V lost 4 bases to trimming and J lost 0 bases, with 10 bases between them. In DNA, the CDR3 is TGTGCCAGCAGCTCCGGAGGAAACTCCTACAATGAGCAGTTCTTC. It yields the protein CASSSGGNSYNEQFF.

CDR3 nucleotides: TGTGCCAGCAGCTTGGGGAATGATCAGCCCCAGCATTTT. Protein sequence: CASSLGNDQPQHF. This chain uses TRBV5-6 with TRBJ1-5; no clear D gene. CDR3 length: 13 residues. Trimming left V 0 bases short and J 5 bases short, with 6 bases between. Germline V gives CDR1 SGHDT, CDR2 YYEEEE.

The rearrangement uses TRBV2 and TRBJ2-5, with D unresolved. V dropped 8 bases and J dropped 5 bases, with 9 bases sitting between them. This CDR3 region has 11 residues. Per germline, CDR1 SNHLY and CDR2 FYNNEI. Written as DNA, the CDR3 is TGTGCCAGCTCTATGGGGGAGACCCAGTACTTC. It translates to CASSMGETQYF.

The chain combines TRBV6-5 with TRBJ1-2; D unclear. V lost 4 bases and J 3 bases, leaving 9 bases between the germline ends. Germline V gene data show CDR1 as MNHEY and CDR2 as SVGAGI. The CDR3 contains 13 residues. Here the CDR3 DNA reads TGTGCCAGCAGTTCGTCAGACTACTATGGCTACACCTTC. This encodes CASSSSDYYGYTF.

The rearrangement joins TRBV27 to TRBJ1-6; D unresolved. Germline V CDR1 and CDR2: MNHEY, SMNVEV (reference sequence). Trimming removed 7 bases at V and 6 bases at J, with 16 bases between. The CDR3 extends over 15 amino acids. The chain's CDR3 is CASNKASLSNSPLHF. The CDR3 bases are TGTGCCAGCAATAAGGCCTCCCTGTCTAATTCACCCCTCCACTTT.

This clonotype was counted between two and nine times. DNA of the CDR3: TGTGCCAGCAGTCCAACGACAGGGTTATTCTATGGCTACACCTTC. It encodes CASSPTTGLFYGYTF. The chain is built from TRBV27 and TRBJ1-2; 7 nucleotides agree with TRBD1. The V and J ends lost 5 bases and 4 bases, in that order; junction bases with no gene match: 10. Germline V gene sequence: CDR1 MNHEY, CDR2 SMNVEV (reference sequence). The CDR3 sequence is 15 residues long.

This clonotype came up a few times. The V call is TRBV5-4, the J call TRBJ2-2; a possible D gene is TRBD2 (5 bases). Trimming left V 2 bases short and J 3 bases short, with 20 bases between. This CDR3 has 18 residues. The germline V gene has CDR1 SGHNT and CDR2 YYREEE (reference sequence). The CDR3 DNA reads TGTGCCAGCAGCTTTCATTGGTCGAGGGAGCAGGACACCGGGGAGCTGTTTTTT. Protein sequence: CASSFHWSREQDTGELFF.

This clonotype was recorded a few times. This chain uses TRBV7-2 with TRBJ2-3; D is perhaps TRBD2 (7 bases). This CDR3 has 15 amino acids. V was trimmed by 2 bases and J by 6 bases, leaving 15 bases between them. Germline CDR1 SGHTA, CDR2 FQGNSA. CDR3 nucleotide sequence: TGTGCCAGCAGCTTATGGGGGGGCCCAGGGGATACGCAGTATTTT. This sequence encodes CASSLWGGPGDTQYF.

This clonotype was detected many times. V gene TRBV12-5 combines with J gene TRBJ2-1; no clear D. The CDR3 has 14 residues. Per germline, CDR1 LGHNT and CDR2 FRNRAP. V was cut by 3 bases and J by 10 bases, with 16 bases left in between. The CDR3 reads CASGFGRSGDEQFF. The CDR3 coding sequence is TGTGCTAGTGGTTTTGGCCGATCGGGTGACGAGCAGTTCTTC.

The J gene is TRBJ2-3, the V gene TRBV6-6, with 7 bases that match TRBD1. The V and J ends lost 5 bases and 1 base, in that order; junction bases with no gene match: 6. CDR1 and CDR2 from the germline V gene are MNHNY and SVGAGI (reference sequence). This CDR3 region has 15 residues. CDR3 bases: TGTGCCAGCAGTGCGACAGGGTGGGGCACAGATACGCAGTATTTT. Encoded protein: CASSATGWGTDTQYF.

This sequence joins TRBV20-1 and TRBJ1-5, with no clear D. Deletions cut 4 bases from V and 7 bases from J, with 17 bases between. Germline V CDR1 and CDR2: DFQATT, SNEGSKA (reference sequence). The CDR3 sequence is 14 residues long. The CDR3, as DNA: TGCAGTGCTACCCGCGGCAGACGGGCCCAGCCCCAGCATTTT. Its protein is CSATRGRRAQPQHF.

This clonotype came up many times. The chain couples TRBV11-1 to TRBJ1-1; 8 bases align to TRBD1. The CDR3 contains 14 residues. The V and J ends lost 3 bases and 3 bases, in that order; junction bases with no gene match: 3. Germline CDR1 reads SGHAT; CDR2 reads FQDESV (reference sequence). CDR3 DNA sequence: TGTGCCAGCAGCTTGAACAGGGGGTACACTGAAGCTTTCTTT. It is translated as CASSLNRGYTEAFF. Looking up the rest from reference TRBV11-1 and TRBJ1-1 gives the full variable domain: EAEVAQSPRYKITEKSQAVAFWCDPISGHATLYWYRQILGQGPELLVQFQDESVVDDSQLPKDRFSAERLKGVDSTLKIQPAELGDSAMYLCASSLNRGYTEAFFGQGTRLTVV.

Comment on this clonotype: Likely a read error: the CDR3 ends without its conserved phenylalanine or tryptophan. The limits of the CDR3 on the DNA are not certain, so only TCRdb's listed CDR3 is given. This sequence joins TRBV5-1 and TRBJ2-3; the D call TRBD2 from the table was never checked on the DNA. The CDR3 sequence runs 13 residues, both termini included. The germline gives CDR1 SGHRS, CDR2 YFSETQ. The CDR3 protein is CASSLDLAGVPLL.

CDR3 DNA sequence: TGTGCCAGCAGTGAAGTGGGACTGAACGGGGAGACCCAGTACTTC. Encoded protein: CASSEVGLNGETQYF. The gene calls are TRBV2 and TRBJ2-5; TRBD2 might be the D (6 bases). Trimming removed 1 base from V and 5 bases from J, with 14 bases in between. The CDR3 consists of 15 residues. CDR1 is SNHLY, CDR2 FYNNEI, per germline.

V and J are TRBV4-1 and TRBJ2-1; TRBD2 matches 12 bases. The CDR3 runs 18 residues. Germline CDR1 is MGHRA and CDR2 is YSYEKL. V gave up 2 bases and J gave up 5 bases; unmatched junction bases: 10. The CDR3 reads CASSQTSSGGVYDNEQFF. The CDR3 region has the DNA TGCGCCAGCAGCCAAACCTCTAGCGGGGGGGTTTACGACAATGAGCAGTTCTTC.

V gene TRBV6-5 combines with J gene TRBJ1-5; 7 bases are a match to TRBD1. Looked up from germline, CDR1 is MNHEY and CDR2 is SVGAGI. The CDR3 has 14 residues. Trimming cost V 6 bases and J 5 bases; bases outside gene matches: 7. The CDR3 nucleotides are TGTGCCAGCAGGCTCAACAGGGGCGATCAGCCCCAGCATTTT. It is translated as CASRLNRGDQPQHF.

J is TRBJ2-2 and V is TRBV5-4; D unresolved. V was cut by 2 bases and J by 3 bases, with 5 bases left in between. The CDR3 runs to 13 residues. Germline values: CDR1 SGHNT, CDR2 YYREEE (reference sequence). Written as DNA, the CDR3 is TGTGCCAGCAGCTTTACAGACACCGGGGAGCTGTTTTTT. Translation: CASSFTDTGELFF. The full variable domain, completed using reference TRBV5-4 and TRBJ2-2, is ETGVTQSPTHLIKTRGQQVTLRCSSQSGHNTVSWYQQALGQGPQFIFQYYREEENGRGNFPPRFSGLQFPNYSSELNVNALELDDSALYLCASSFTDTGELFFGEGSRLTVL.

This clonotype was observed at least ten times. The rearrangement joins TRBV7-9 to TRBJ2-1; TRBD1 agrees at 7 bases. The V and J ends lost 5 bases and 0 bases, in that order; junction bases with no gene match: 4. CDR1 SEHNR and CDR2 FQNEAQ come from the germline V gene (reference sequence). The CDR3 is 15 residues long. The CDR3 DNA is TGTGCCAGCAGCGCGGACAGGAGCTCCTACAATGAGCAGTTCTTC. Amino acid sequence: CASSADRSSYNEQFF.

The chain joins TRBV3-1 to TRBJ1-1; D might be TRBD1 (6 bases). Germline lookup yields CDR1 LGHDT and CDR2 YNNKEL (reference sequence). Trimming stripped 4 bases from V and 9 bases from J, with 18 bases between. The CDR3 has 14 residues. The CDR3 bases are TGTGCCAGCAGCCCTACGGGGGGCGGCATGAAAGCTTTCTTT. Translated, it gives CASSPTGGGMKAFF.

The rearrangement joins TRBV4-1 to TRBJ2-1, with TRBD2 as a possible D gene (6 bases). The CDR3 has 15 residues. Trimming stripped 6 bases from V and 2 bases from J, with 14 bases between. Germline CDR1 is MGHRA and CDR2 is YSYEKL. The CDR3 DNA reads TGCGCCAGCAGTCAAACCGGGACTGCCTACAATGAGCAGTTCTTC. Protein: CASSQTGTAYNEQFF.

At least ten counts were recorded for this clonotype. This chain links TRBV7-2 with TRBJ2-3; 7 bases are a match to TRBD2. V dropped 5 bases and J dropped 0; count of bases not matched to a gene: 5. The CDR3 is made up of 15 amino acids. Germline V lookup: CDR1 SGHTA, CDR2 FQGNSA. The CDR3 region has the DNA TGTGCCAGCAGCACAGAGACTAGCAGCACAGATACGCAGTATTTT. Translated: CASSTETSSTDTQYF.

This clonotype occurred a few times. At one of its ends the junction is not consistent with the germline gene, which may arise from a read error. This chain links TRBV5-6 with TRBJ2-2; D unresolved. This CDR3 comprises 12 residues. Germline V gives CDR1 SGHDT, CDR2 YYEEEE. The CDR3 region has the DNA TGCGCCAGCAGCTCGAACACCGGGGAGCTGTTTTTT. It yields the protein CASSSNTGELFF.